Listed below are T cell receptor beta chains from one sample, sequenced in a study of T cell responses to AZD1222 COVID-19 vaccine. Some clones are missing from TCRdb's copy, which holds only in-frame ones; the method was immunoSEQ multiplex PCR. Altogether 140,000 to 150,000 clones are present, 90% to 95% being singletons, with the ten largest covering about 3.5%. The sample was peripheral blood, taken on day 0 of AZD1222 vaccination. Receptors were obtained from an adult in good health. CDR3s include the opening cysteine and the closing phenylalanine or tryptophan. D genes are given only for firm matches. Some rows have no size entry. The others give once, few or many, or a class for an expanded clone.

V gene,clone size,D gene,J gene,CDR3 protein,CDR3 DNA
TRBV27,NA,TRBD1,TRBJ1-1,CASSLQGARTGGAFF,TGTGCCAGCAGTCTCCAGGGGGCCCGGACGGGCGGAGCTTTCTTT
TRBV30,NA,NA,TRBJ1-5,CAWSVQLEPQHF,TGTGCCTGGAGTGTACAGCTGGAGCCCCAGCATTTT
TRBV29-1,NA,TRBD2,TRBJ2-1,CSVDTSGTYNEQFF,TGCAGCGTTGATACTAGCGGGACTTACAATGAGCAGTTCTTC
TRBV11-1,NA,TRBD1,TRBJ2-3,CASRRTGSTDTQYF,TGTGCCAGCAGGAGGACAGGGAGCACAGATACGCAGTATTTT
TRBV7-2,NA,NA,TRBJ2-7,CASSLVWGRHEQYF,TGTGCCAGCAGCTTAGTTTGGGGGAGACACGAGCAGTACTTC
TRBV7-8,NA,NA,TRBJ1-1,CASSSLSRTEAFF,TGTGCCAGCAGCTCCCTCTCACGCACTGAAGCTTTCTTT
TRBV4-3,NA,TRBD2,TRBJ2-1,CASSQGSVDWGGEQFF,TGCGCCAGCAGCCAAGGTTCGGTGGACTGGGGAGGGGAGCAGTTCTTC
TRBV5-4,NA,NA,TRBJ2-1,CASSLGFEQFF,TGTGCCAGCAGCTTGGGTTTTGAGCAGTTCTTC
TRBV13,once,TRBD2,TRBJ2-3,CASSWRTSGTWNTQYF,TGTGCCAGCAGCTGGCGGACTAGCGGGACGTGGAATACGCAGTATTTT
TRBV4-2,NA,TRBD1,TRBJ2-6,CASSQDGRQGDSSGANVLTF,TGTGCCAGCAGCCAAGACGGGCGACAGGGTGATTCATCTGGGGCCAACGTCCTGACTTTC
TRBV20-1,once,NA,TRBJ2-3,CSASDSLLTSTDTQYF,TGCAGTGCTAGTGACTCCCTACTCACTAGCACAGATACGCAGTATTTT
TRBV5-1,NA,NA,TRBJ2-5,CASSLDWAGQETQYF,TGCGCCAGCAGCTTGGACTGGGCCGGGCAAGAGACCCAGTACTTC
TRBV11-2,NA,NA,TRBJ2-7,CASSLPDPAYEQYF,TGTGCCAGCAGCTTACCGGACCCGGCCTACGAGCAGTACTTC
TRBV19,NA,NA,TRBJ1-3,CASSIRGPAGNTIYF,TGTGCCAGTAGTATACGGGGGCCAGCTGGAAACACCATATATTTT
TRBV5-5,NA,NA,TRBJ1-1,CASSLGPEAFF,TGTGCCAGCAGCTTGGGGCCTGAAGCTTTCTTT
TRBV27,NA,NA,TRBJ1-2,CASTASDRYGYTF,TGTGCCAGCACCGCCTCGGACAGATATGGCTACACCTTC
TRBV28,NA,TRBD1,TRBJ2-1,CASSYNRDSYNEQFF,TGTGCCAGCAGTTATAACCGGGACAGCTACAATGAGCAGTTCTTC
TRBV11-2,NA,TRBD2,TRBJ2-1,CASSLGTSGYNEQFF,TGTGCCAGCAGCTTAGGCACTAGCGGATACAATGAGCAGTTCTTC
TRBV14,NA,TRBD2,TRBJ2-1,CASSQERAGGPYNEQFF,TGTGCCAGCAGCCAAGAAAGGGCGGGAGGGCCATACAATGAGCAGTTCTTC
TRBV7-2,NA,NA,TRBJ2-7,CASSKGSYEQYF,TGTGCCAGCAGCAAAGGTAGCTACGAGCAGTACTTC
TRBV27,NA,TRBD2,TRBJ2-7,CASSLLKHPGLADLNDYEQYF,TGTGCCAGCAGTTTATTGAAGCATCCGGGACTAGCGGACCTTAATGACTACGAGCAGTACTTC
TRBV11-2,NA,NA,TRBJ2-1,CASSLGLANNEQFF,TGTGCCAGCAGCTTAGGGCTTGCCAACAATGAGCAGTTCTTC
TRBV7-2,NA,NA,TRBJ1-6,CASSLNMANSPLHF,TGTGCCAGCAGCTTAAACATGGCTAATTCACCCCTCCACTTT
TRBV11-2,NA,NA,TRBJ1-1,CASSWNTEAFF,TGTGCCAGCAGTTGGAACACTGAAGCTTTCTTT
TRBV24-1,NA,TRBD2,TRBJ2-1,CATSVAGGANEQFF,TGTGCCACCAGTGTAGCGGGAGGTGCCAATGAGCAGTTCTTC
TRBV6-5,NA,NA,TRBJ1-5,CASSQPVNQPQHF,TGTGCCAGCAGTCAACCGGTGAATCAGCCCCAGCATTTT
TRBV7-2,NA,TRBD2,TRBJ2-2,CASSPYAWTSGRAFGELFF,TGTGCCAGCAGCCCATATGCCTGGACTAGCGGGAGGGCCTTCGGGGAGCTGTTTTTT
TRBV5-6,NA,TRBD1,TRBJ2-7,CASSLPGTGGRYEQYF,TGTGCCAGCAGCTTGCCCGGGACAGGGGGACGCTACGAGCAGTACTTC
TRBV29-1,NA,TRBD1,TRBJ1-2,CSVGDRAWDGYTF,TGCAGCGTTGGGGACAGGGCATGGGATGGCTACACCTTC
TRBV11-2,NA,NA,TRBJ1-4,CASSLGQLVGEKLFF,TGTGCCAGCAGCTTAGGACAGCTAGTAGGGGAAAAACTGTTTTTT
TRBV21-1,NA,NA,TRBJ1-1,CASSKEGTEAFF,TGTGCCAGCAGCAAAGAGGGCACTGAAGCTTTCTTT
TRBV27,once,NA,TRBJ2-6,CASSDGGANVLTF,TGTGCCAGCAGTGACGGAGGGGCCAACGTCCTGACTTTC
TRBV19,NA,TRBD2,TRBJ2-7,CASSILSGSFYEQYF,TGTGCCAGTAGTATCCTCAGCGGGAGTTTCTACGAGCAGTACTTC
TRBV10-3,NA,NA,TRBJ1-1,CAISGTHVTEAFF,TGTGCCATCAGTGGTACCCATGTTACTGAAGCTTTCTTT
TRBV9,NA,TRBD1,TRBJ1-1,CASSAGQGRNTEAFF,TGTGCCAGCAGCGCCGGACAGGGTCGGAACACTGAAGCTTTCTTT
TRBV20-1,NA,NA,TRBJ2-5,CSARDLETQYF,TGCAGTGCTAGAGATCTGGAGACCCAGTACTTC
TRBV19,NA,TRBD1,TRBJ2-7,CASRLTDRGPHEQYF,TGTGCCAGTAGGCTAACCGACAGGGGGCCCCACGAGCAGTACTTC